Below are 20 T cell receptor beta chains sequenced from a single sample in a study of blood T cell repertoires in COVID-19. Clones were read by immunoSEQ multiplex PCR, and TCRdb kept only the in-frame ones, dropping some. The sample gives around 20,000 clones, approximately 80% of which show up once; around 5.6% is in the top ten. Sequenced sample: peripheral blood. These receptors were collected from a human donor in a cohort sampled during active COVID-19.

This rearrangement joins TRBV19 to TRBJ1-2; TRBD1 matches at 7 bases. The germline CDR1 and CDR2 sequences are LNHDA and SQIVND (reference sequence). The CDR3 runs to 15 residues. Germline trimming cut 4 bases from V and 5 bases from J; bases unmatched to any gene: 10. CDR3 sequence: CASSTPLGQVYGYTF. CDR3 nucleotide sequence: TGTGCCAGTAGTACTCCCCTAGGACAGGTATATGGCTACACCTTC. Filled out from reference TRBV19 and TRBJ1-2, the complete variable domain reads DGGITQSPKYLFRKEGQNVTLSCEQNLNHDAMYWYRQDPGQGLRLIYYSQIVNDFQKGDIAEGYSVSREKKESFPLTVTSAQKNPTAFYLCASSTPLGQVYGYTFGSGTRLTVV.

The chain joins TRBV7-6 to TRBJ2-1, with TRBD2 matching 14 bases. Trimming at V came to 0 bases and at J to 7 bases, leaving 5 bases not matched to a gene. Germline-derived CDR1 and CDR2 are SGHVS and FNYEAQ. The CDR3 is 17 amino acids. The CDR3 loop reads CASSLAPTSGRVNEQFF. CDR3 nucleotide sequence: TGTGCCAGCAGCTTAGCCCCGACTAGCGGGAGGGTGAATGAGCAGTTCTTC.

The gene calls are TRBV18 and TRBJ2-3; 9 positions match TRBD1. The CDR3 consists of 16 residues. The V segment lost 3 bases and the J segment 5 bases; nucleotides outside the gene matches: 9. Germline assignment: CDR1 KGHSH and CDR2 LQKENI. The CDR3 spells CASSPRGQGGRDTQYF. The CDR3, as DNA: TGTGCCAGCTCACCGAGGGGACAGGGCGGAAGAGATACGCAGTATTTT.

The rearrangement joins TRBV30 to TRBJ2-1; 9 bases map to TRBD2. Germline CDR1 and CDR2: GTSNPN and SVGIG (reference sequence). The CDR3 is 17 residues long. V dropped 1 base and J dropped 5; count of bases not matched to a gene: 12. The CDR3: CAWSEGAALAGHNEQFF. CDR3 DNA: TGTGCCTGGAGTGAAGGGGCGGCGCTAGCGGGGCACAATGAGCAGTTCTTC.

The CDR3 region is CASSSRLAVGGETQYF. CDR3 sequence (DNA): TGCGCCAGCAGCTCCCGGCTAGCGGTCGGGGGGGAGACCCAGTACTTC. The chain uses TRBV5-1 and TRBJ2-5; TRBD2 matches at 7 bases. With 3 bases clipped from V and 5 bases from J, the junction kept 13 bases outside the gene matches. There are 16 residues in the CDR3. Germline V gives CDR1 SGHRS, CDR2 YFSETQ.

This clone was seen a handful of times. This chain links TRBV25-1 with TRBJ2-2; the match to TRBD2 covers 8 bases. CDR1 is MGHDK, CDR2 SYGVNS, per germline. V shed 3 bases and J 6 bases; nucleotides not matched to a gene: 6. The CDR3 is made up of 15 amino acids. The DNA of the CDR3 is TGTGCCAGCAGTGACGGCCAGCGGGAGTCCGGGGAGCTGTTTTTT. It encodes CASSDGQRESGELFF.

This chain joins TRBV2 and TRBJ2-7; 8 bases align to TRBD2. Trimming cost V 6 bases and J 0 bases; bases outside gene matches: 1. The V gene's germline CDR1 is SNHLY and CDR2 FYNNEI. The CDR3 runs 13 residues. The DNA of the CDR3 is TGTGCCAGCAGACTAGCGGTCTCCTACGAGCAGTACTTC. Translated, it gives CASRLAVSYEQYF.

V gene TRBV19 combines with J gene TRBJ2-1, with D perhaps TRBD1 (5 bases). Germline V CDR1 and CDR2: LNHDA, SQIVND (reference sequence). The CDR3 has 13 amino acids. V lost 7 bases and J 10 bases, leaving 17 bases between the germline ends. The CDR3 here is CASNTIGESEQFF. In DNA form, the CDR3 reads TGTGCCAGTAACACAATAGGGGAATCGGAGCAGTTCTTC.

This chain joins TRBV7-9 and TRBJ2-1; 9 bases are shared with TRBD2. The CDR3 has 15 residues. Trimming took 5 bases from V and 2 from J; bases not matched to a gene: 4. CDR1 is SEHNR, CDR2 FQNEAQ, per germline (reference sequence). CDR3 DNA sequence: TGTGCCAGCAGCCCAGGGACTAGCACCTACAATGAGCAGTTCTTC. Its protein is CASSPGTSTYNEQFF.

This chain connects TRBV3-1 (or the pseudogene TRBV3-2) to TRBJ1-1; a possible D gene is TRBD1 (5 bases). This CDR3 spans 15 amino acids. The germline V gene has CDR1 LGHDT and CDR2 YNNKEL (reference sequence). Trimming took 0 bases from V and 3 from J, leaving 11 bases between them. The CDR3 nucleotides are TGTGCCAGCAGCCAAGATGGGGCAGGGCACACTGAAGCTTTCTTT. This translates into CASSQDGAGHTEAFF.

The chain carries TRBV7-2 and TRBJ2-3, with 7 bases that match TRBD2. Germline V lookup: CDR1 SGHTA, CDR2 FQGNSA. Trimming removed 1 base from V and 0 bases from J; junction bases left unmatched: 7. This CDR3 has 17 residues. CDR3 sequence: CASSLVIGSGSTDTQYF. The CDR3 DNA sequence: TGTGCCAGCAGCTTAGTTATTGGTAGCGGGAGCACAGATACGCAGTATTTT.

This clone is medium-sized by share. The CDR3 here is CASSSGTGWIKLFF. The CDR3 DNA reads as TGTGCCAGCAGCTCCGGGACAGGGTGGATAAAACTGTTTTTT. The V and J genes are TRBV7-9 and TRBJ1-4; 9 nucleotides line up with TRBD1. The V gene's germline CDR1 is SEHNR and CDR2 FQNEAQ (reference sequence). The length of the CDR3 is 14 residues. The V and J ends lost 4 bases and 10 bases, in that order; junction bases with no gene match: 7.

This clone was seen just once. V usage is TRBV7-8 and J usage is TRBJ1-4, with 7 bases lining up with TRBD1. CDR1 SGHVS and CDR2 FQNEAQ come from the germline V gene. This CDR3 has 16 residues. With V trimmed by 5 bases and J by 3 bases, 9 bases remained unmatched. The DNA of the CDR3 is TGTGCCAGCAGCCCAAGGTTCGGGACAGCTAATGAAAAACTGTTTTTT. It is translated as CASSPRFGTANEKLFF.

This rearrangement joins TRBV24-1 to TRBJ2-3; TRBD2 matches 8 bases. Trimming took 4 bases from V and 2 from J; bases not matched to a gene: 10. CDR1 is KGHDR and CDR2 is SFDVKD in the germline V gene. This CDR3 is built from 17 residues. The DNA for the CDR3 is TGTGCCACCAGTGACTCGGAGGGAGCGGGGGCCACAGATACGCAGTATTTT. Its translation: CATSDSEGAGATDTQYF.

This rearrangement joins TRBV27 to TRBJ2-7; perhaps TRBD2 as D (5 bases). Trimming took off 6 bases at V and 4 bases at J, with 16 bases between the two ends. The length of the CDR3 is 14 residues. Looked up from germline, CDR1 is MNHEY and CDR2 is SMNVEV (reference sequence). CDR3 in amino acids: CASRGLSSLYEQYF. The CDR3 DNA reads TGTGCCAGCAGAGGACTCTCCAGCTTGTACGAGCAGTACTTC.

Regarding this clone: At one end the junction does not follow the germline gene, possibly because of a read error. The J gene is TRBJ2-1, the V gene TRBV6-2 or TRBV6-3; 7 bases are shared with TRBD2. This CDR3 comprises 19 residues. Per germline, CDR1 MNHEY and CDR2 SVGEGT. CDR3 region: CASSYFLAASTPSYNAQFF. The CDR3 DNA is TGTGCCAGCAGTTACTTTCTAGCGGCCTCTACACCCTCCTACAATGCGCAGTTCTTC.

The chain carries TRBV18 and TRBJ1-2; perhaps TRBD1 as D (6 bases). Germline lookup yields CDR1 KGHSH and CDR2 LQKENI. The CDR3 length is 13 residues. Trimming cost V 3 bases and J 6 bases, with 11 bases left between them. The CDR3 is CASSPGQGHGYTF. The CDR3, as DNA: TGTGCCAGCTCACCCGGGCAGGGGCATGGCTACACCTTC. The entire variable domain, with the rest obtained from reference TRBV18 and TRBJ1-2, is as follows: NAGVMQNPRHLVRRRGQEARLRCSPMKGHSHVYWYRQLPEEGLKFMVYLQKENIIDESGMPKERFSAEFPKEGPSILRIQQVVRGDSAAYFCASSPGQGHGYTFGSGTRLTVV.

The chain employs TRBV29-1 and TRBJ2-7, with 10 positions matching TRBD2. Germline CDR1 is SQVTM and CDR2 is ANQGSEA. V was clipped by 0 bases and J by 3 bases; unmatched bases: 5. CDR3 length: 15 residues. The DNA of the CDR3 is TGCAGCGTTGAAGAAGGGACTAGCGAAAGCTACGAGCAGTACTTC. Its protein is CSVEEGTSESYEQYF.

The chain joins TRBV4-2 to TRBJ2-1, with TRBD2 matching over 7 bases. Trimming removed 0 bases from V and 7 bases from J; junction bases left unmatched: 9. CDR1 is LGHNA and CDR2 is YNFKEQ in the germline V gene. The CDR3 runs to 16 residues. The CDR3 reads CASSQDSGGSWNEQFF. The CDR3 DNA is TGTGCCAGCAGCCAAGACTCGGGCGGGAGTTGGAATGAGCAGTTCTTC.

CDR3 protein: CASSLSGGNYGYTF. The DNA of the CDR3 is TGCGCCAGCAGCTTGAGCGGGGGGAACTATGGCTACACCTTC. This rearrangement joins TRBV5-1 to TRBJ1-2; D is possibly TRBD1 (5 bases). Trimming stripped 1 base from V and 2 bases from J, with 9 bases between. CDR1 and CDR2 (germline): SGHRS, YFSETQ. The CDR3 spans 14 residues.